One sample yielded the 16 T cell receptor beta chains listed below, sequenced in a study of vaccination effects on CD4 cells after COVID-19. These TCRs' antigens remain unknown. After expansion with viral peptide pools in the ViraFEST assay, antigen-specific CD4+ T cells were sequenced. After less than twelve days in culture, the CD4+ T cells were isolated. Convalescent patients had PCR-confirmed SARS-CoV-2 infection between March and December 2020. Only in-frame clones appear in the TCRdb table, and some are missing; sequencing was by immunoSEQ multiplex PCR. The sample has roughly 17,000 clones; 74% are singletons. The sequencing used CD4+ T cells from PBMCs cultured with SARS-CoV-2 spike peptides, collected before COVID-19 vaccination. These receptors all stem from a human donor who had a prior SARS-CoV-2 infection.

This clone was seen more than once but under ten times. This chain uses TRBV11-3 with TRBJ2-5; the D gene could be TRBD1 or TRBD2 (5 bases each). CDR3 size: 16 residues. V lost 5 bases and J lost 0, with 16 bases in between. Germline V gives CDR1 SGHNT, CDR2 YENEEA. CDR3 loop: CASSRGRDVDQETQYF. CDR3 nucleotides: TGTGCCAGCAGCAGAGGCCGGGACGTAGACCAAGAGACCCAGTACTTC.

This chain connects TRBV5-1 to TRBJ1-1; D might be TRBD1 (5 bases). Trimming removed 6 bases at V and 6 bases at J, with 21 bases between. The CDR3 sequence is 15 residues long. CDR1 and CDR2 from the germline V gene are SGHRS and YFSETQ. As DNA, the CDR3 is TGCGCCAGCACGCGGGGGGGGGAAGGGTCTCCTGAAGCTTTCTTT. It codes for CASTRGGEGSPEAFF.

The chain has TRBV5-4 and TRBJ2-3; 14 bases map to TRBD2. Germline CDR1 is SGHNT and CDR2 is YYREEE (reference sequence). The CDR3 loop spans 16 amino acids. The J segment lost 4 bases and the V segment lost 4 bases, leaving 5 bases of the junction unmatched. The CDR3 DNA reads as TGTGCCAGCAGCACTGGGACTAGCGGGAGCCCAGATACGCAGTATTTT. The encoded protein is CASSTGTSGSPDTQYF.

CDR3 in DNA: TGCGCCAGCAGCCTAACAGGGGTGGGAAACACCATATATTTT. It yields the protein CASSLTGVGNTIYF. The rearrangement links TRBV4-3 to TRBJ1-3; 7 bases align to TRBD1. J lost 4 bases, V lost 4 bases, and 4 bases had no gene match. CDR1 is LGHNA and CDR2 is YSLEER in the germline V gene. The CDR3 spans 14 residues.

This chain links TRBV5-4 with TRBJ2-2, with 8 positions matching TRBD1. Germline V gene lookup returns CDR1 SGHNT and CDR2 YYREEE (reference sequence). Trimming at V came to 0 bases and at J to 3 bases, leaving 1 base not matched to a gene. The CDR3 loop spans 15 amino acids. The CDR3 nucleotides read TGTGCCAGCAGCTTGGGACAGGGGCACACCGGGGAGCTGTTTTTT. Its protein product is CASSLGQGHTGELFF.

This chain connects TRBV2 to TRBJ2-7, with TRBD2 identical over 7 bases. CDR3 length equals 12 residues. The germline V gene encodes CDR1 SNHLY and CDR2 FYNNEI. Trimming cost V 3 bases and J 5 bases; bases outside gene matches: 1. In DNA, the CDR3 is TGTGCCAGCAGTGAGACTAGCCACGAGCAGTACTTC. Translating gives CASSETSHEQYF.

The chain uses TRBV27 and TRBJ2-1, with TRBD2 matching 11 bases. Germline lookup yields CDR1 MNHEY and CDR2 SMNVEV (reference sequence). CDR3 length: 17 amino acids. With 5 bases clipped from V and 4 bases from J, the junction kept 10 bases outside the gene matches. The CDR3 reads CASSQYHTSGGYNEQFF. The CDR3 bases are TGTGCCAGCAGTCAATACCACACTAGCGGGGGATACAATGAGCAGTTCTTC.

The V gene is TRBV10-3, the J gene TRBJ2-7, with 9 bases lining up with TRBD2. CDR3 length: 16 amino acids. From germline, CDR1 is ENHRY and CDR2 SYGVKD. Losses at the gene ends were 0 bases for V and 0 bases for J; bases not matched to a gene: 3. In nucleotides, the CDR3 is TGTGCCATCAGTGAGTCGTTAGCGGGGGCCTCCTACGAGCAGTACTTC. It specifies CAISESLAGASYEQYF.

A word on this clone: Relative to the germline gene, one junction end is altered; a read error may explain this. CDR3 sequence (DNA): TGCGCCAGCAGCCAATCACCGGGGACAGGGAACTACGGCTACACCTTC. Protein sequence: CASSQSPGTGNYGYTF. The chain carries TRBV4-3 and TRBJ1-2; 9 nucleotides match TRBD1. The CDR3 runs to 16 residues. Germline CDR1 is LGHNA and CDR2 is YSLEER.

The rearrangement links TRBV7-3 to TRBJ2-2; tentative D call: TRBD2 (6 bases). The ends were cut back, 5 bases at V and 3 bases at J, with 19 bases in the middle. The CDR3 loop spans 17 amino acids. Germline V gene data show CDR1 as SGHTA and CDR2 as FQGTGA. The CDR3 region has the DNA TGTGCCAGCAGCCCGAAAAACTCCGGGACTCACACCGGGGAGCTGTTTTTT. It is translated as CASSPKNSGTHTGELFF.

V usage is TRBV18 and J usage is TRBJ2-5; D is uncertain. The germline V and J ends were trimmed by 0 bases and 4 bases, with 3 bases remaining between them. This CDR3 region has 12 residues. The V gene's germline CDR1 is KGHSH and CDR2 LQKENI. CDR3 nucleotides: TGTGCCAGCTCACCACCGGGAGAGACCCAGTACTTC. It specifies CASSPPGETQYF.

The chain employs TRBV9 and TRBJ1-5, with D possibly being TRBD1 (6 bases). The CDR3 has 16 residues. With 0 bases removed from V and 1 base from J, the gap between germline ends came to 11 bases. Per germline, CDR1 SGDLS and CDR2 YYNGEE. The CDR3 protein is CASSVVTGWSNQPQHF. CDR3 nucleotide sequence: TGTGCCAGCAGCGTAGTAACAGGGTGGAGCAATCAGCCCCAGCATTTT.

The rearrangement links TRBV5-6 to TRBJ2-3; 15 bases align to TRBD2. V was pared by 2 bases and J by 4 bases, with 8 bases of the junction left unmatched. The CDR3 covers 18 residues. Germline CDR1 is SGHDT and CDR2 is YYEEEE. CDR3 DNA: TGTGCCAGCAGCTTTGGGACTAGCGGGAGGCGTAGGTCAGATACGCAGTATTTT. Its translation: CASSFGTSGRRRSDTQYF.

The V and J genes are TRBV10-3 and TRBJ1-2; D is undetermined. CDR1 is ENHRY, CDR2 SYGVKD, per germline. This CDR3 region has 15 residues. The ends were cut back, 2 bases at V and 2 bases at J, with 12 bases in the middle. CDR3 in DNA: TGTGCCATCAGTGAGAACCCGGCGCCCAACTATGGCTACACCTTC. Protein product: CAISENPAPNYGYTF.

The J gene is TRBJ1-5, the V gene TRBV20-1; the match to TRBD1 covers 9 bases. This CDR3 comprises 16 residues. Unmatched junction bases numbered 8, after V lost 3 bases and J lost 2 bases. CDR1 DFQATT and CDR2 SNEGSKA come from the germline V gene (reference sequence). CDR3 nucleotides: TGCAGTGCTAGTGGGACAGGGACACACGGCAATCAGCCCCAGCATTTT. As protein: CSASGTGTHGNQPQHF.

The chain joins TRBV6-2 or TRBV6-3 to TRBJ2-1; 11 nucleotides line up with TRBD2. Germline CDR1 reads MNHEY; CDR2 reads SVGEGT. The CDR3 sequence is 16 residues long. V was clipped by 5 bases and J by 12 bases; unmatched bases: 15. The CDR3 region is CASSLGSGRAQLGQFF. CDR3 in DNA: TGTGCCAGCAGTCTAGGTAGCGGGAGGGCCCAATTAGGGCAGTTCTTC.